This T cell receptor beta chain was observed in a study of blood T cell repertoires in COVID-19. V lost 2 bases and J lost 0; bases outside the gene matches: 2. CDR3 size: 15 residues. Germline values: CDR1 MRHNA, CDR2 SNTAGT. Produced via immunoSEQ multiplex PCR; TCRdb's table is partial and in-frame only. The sample holds around 170,000 clones, around 83% seen once. This chain joins TRBV6-4 and TRBJ2-3; 7 positions match TRBD2. The specimen sequenced was peripheral blood. The sequence was obtained from a man aged 65 to 79 who had recovered from COVID-19. The CDR3 reads CASSDGSGSTDTQYF. The CDR3 nucleotides read TGTGCCAGCAGTGACGGTAGCGGGAGCACAGATACGCAGTATTTT.